This T cell receptor beta chain was captured in a study of blood T cell repertoires in COVID-19. Authors' processing steps: How many nucleated cells were present was estimated from reference gene primer amplification. Libraries were prepared by immunoSEQ multiplex PCR; TCRdb keeps only in-frame clonotypes and omits some of them. That table furnishes V, J and clone size, whereas the DNA furnished D and trimming. The sample has roughly 130,000 clones; approximately 80% are singletons. Germline V gene lookup returns CDR1 LGHDT and CDR2 YNNKEL (reference sequence). This CDR3 region has 17 residues. Trimming shortened V by 0 bases and J by 2 bases, and 13 bases separated the two germline ends.

The sequencing input was peripheral blood. V and J are TRBV3-1 (or the pseudogene TRBV3-2) and TRBJ2-2, with D hard to call. The sequence was obtained from a woman aged 55-69 years with acute or convalescent COVID-19. The chain's CDR3 is CASSQESGTANTGELFF. CDR3 coding DNA: TGTGCCAGCAGCCAAGAATCCGGAACAGCTAACACCGGGGAGCTGTTTTTT.